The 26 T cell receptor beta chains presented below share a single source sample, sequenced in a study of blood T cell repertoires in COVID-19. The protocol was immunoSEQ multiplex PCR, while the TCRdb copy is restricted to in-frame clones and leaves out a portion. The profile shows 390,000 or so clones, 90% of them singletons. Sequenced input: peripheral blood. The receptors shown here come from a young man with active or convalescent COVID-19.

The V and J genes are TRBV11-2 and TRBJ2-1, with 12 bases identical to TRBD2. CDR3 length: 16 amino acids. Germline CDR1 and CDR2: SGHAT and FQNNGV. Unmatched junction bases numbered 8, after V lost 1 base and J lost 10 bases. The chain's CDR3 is CASSLVTSGGPVEQFF. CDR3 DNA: TGTGCCAGCAGCTTAGTGACTAGCGGGGGACCGGTAGAGCAGTTCTTC.

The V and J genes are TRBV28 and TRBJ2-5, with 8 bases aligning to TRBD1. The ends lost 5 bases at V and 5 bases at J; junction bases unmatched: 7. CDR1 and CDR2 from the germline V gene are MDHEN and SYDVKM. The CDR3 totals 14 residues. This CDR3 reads CASSQGQGRETQYF. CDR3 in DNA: TGTGCCAGCAGTCAAGGACAGGGTAGGGAGACCCAGTACTTC.

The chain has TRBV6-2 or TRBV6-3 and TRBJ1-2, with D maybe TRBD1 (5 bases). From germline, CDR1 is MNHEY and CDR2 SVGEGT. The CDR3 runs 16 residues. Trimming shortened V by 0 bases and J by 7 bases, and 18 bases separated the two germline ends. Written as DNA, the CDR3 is TGTGCCAGCAGTTACTCTTCCCCCTCAGGGAAGGGTGGCTACACCTTC. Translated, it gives CASSYSSPSGKGGYTF.

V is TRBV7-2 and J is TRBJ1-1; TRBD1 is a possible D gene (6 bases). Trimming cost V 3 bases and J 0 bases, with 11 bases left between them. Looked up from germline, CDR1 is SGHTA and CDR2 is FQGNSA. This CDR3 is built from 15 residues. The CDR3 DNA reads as TGTGCCAGCAGCTTGGGGGGGGCCGTGAACACTGAAGCTTTCTTT. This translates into CASSLGGAVNTEAFF.

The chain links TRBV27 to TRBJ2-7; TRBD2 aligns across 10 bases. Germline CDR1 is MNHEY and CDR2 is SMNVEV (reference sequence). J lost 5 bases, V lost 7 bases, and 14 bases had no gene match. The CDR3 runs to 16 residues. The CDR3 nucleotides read TGTGCCAGCACACAGCGGGGGGGCTCCCAGCTGCACGAGCAGTACTTC. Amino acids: CASTQRGGSQLHEQYF.

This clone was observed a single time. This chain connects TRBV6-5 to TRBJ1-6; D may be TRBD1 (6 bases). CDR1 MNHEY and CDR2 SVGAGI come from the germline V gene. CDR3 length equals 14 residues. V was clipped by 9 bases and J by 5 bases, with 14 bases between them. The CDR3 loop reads CASKQGANNSPLHF. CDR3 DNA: TGTGCCAGTAAACAGGGCGCGAATAATTCACCCCTCCACTTT.

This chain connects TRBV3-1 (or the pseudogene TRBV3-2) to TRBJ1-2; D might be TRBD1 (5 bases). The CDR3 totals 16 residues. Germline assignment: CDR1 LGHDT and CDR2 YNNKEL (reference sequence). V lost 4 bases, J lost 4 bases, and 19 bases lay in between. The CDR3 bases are TGTGCCAGCAGCCGCTCCCCGGACGGAGGGGCCTATGGCTACACCTTC. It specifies CASSRSPDGGAYGYTF.

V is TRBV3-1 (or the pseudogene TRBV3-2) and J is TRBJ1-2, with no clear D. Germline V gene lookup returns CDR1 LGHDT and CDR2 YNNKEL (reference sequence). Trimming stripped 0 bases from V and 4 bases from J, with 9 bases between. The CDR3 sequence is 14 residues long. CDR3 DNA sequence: TGTGCCAGCAGCCAAGATATAGCAGTCTATGGCTACACCTTC. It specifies CASSQDIAVYGYTF.

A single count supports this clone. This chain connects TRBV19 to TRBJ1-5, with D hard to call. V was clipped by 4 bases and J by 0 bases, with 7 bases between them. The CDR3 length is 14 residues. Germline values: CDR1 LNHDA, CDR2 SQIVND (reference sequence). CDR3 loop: CASSTPNSNQPQHF. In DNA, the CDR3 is TGTGCCAGTAGTACCCCAAATAGCAATCAGCCCCAGCATTTT.

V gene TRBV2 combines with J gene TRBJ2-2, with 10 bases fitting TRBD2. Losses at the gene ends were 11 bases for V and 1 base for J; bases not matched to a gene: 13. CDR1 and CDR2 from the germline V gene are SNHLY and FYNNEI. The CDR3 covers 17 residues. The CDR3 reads CAVTLGAGGWNTGELFF. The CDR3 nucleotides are TGTGCCGTAACGCTGGGAGCGGGGGGGTGGAACACCGGGGAGCTGTTTTTT.

CDR3 nucleotide sequence: TGTGCCAGCAGCCAAGAACGAGGGAGGGAGCAGTACTTC. Its protein is CASSQERGREQYF. The gene calls are TRBV3-1 (or the pseudogene TRBV3-2) and TRBJ2-7; perhaps TRBD2 as D (6 bases). From germline, CDR1 is LGHDT and CDR2 YNNKEL (reference sequence). Trimming took 0 bases from V and 7 from J, leaving 10 bases between them. This CDR3 region has 13 residues.

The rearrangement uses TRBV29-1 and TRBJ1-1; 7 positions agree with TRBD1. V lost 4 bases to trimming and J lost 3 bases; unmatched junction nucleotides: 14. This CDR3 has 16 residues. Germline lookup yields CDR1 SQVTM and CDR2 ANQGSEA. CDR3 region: CSVGFRDRGFDTEAFF. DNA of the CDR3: TGCAGCGTTGGGTTCCGGGACAGAGGCTTTGACACTGAAGCTTTCTTT. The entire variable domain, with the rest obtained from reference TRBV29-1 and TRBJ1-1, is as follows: SAVISQKPSRDICQRGTSLTIQCQVDSQVTMMFWYRQQPGQSLTLIATANQGSEATYESGFVIDKFPISRPNLTFSTLTVSNMSPEDSSIYLCSVGFRDRGFDTEAFFGQGTRLTVV.

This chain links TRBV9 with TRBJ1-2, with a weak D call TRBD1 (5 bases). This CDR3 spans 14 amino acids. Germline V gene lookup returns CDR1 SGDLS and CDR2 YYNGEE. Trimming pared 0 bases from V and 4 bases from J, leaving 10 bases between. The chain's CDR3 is CASSVVRGGYGYTF. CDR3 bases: TGTGCCAGCAGCGTAGTTCGGGGGGGCTATGGCTACACCTTC.

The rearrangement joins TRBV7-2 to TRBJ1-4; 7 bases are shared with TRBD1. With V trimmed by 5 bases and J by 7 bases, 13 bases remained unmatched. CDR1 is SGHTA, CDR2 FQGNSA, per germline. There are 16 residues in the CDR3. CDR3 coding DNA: TGTGCCAGCAGCCGCTTCTTAGACAGGGAAGCTGAAAAACTGTTTTTT. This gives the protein CASSRFLDREAEKLFF. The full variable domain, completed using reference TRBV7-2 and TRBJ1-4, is GAGVSQSPSNKVTEKGKDVELRCDPISGHTALYWYRQSLGQGLEFLIYFQGNSAPDKSGLPSDRFSAERTGGSVSTLTIQRTQQEDSAVYLCASSRFLDREAEKLFFGSGTQLSVL.

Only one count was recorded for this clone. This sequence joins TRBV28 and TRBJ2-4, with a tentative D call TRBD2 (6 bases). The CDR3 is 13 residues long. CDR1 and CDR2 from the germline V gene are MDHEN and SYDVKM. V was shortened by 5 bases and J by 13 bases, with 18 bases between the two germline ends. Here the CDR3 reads CASSQIQAGPQYF. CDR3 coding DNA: TGTGCCAGCAGTCAAATACAGGCGGGACCCCAGTACTTC.

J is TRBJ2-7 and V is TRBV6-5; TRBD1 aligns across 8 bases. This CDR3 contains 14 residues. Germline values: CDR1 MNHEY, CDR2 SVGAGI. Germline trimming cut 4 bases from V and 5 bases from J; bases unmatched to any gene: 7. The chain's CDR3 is CASSFGQGEDEQYF. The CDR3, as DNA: TGTGCCAGCAGTTTTGGACAGGGAGAGGACGAGCAGTACTTC.

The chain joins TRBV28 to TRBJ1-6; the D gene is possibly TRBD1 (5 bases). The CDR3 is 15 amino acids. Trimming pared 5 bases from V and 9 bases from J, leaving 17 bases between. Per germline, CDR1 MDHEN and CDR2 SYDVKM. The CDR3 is CASSLDSKLTSPLHF. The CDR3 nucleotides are TGTGCCAGCAGTCTAGACAGCAAATTGACTTCACCCCTCCACTTT. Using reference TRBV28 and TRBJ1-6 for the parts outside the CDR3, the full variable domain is DVKVTQSSRYLVKRTGEKVFLECVQDMDHENMFWYRQDPGLGLRLIYFSYDVKMKEKGDIPEGYSVSREKKERFSLILESASTNQTSMYLCASSLDSKLTSPLHFGNGTRLTVT.

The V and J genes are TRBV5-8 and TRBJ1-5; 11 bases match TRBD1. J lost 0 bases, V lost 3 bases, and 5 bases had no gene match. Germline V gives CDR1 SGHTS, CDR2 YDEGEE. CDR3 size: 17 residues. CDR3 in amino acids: CASSSGQGGYSNQPQHF. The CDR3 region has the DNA TGTGCCAGCAGCTCGGGACAGGGGGGATATAGCAATCAGCCCCAGCATTTT.

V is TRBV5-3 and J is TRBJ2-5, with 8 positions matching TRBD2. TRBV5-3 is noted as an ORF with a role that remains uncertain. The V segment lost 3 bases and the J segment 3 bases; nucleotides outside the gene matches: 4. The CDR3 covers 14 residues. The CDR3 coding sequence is TGTGCCAGAAGCTACACTAGCGGTGAAGAGACCCAGTACTTC. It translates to CARSYTSGEETQYF.

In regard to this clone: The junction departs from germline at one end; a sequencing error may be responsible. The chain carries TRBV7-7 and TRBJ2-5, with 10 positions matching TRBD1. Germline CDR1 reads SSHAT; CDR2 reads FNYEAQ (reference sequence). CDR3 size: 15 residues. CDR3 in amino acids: CASSTGTGVGETQYF. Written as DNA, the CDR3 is TGTGCTAGCAGCACTGGGACAGGGGTTGGAGAGACCCAGTACTTC.

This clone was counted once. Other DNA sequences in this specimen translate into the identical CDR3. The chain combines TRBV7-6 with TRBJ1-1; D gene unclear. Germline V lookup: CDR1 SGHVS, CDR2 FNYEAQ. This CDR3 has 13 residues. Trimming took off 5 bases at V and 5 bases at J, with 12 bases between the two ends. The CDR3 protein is CASSPGGNTEAFF. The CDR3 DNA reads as TGTGCCAGCAGCCCAGGAGGGAATACTGAAGCTTTCTTT.

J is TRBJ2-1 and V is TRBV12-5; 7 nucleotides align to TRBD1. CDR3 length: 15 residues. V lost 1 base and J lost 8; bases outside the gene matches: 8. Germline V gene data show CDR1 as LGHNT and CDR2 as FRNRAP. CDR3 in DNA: TGTGCTAGTGGTTTGGGACAGGGAACCTTGGATGAGCAGTTCTTC. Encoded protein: CASGLGQGTLDEQFF.

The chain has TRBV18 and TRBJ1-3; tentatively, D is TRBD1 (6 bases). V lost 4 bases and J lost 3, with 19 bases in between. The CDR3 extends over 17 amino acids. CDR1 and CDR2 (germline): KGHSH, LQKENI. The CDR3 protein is CASSLDRRGAGGNTIYF. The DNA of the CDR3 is TGTGCCAGCTCACTTGACCGCCGGGGGGCAGGTGGAAACACCATATATTTT.

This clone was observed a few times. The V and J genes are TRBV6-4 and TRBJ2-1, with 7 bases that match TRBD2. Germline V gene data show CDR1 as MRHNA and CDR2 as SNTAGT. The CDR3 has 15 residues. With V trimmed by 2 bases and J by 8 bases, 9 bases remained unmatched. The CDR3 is CASSDVGGGSDEQFF. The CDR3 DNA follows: TGTGCCAGCAGTGACGTTGGGGGAGGGTCTGATGAGCAGTTCTTC.

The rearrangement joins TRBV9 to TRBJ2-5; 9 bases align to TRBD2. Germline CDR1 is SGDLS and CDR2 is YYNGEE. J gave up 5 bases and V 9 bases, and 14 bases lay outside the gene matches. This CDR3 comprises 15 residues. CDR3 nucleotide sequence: TGTGCCACCTCCGCCGGGACTAGCCCTTTCGAGACCCAGTACTTC. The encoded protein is CATSAGTSPFETQYF.

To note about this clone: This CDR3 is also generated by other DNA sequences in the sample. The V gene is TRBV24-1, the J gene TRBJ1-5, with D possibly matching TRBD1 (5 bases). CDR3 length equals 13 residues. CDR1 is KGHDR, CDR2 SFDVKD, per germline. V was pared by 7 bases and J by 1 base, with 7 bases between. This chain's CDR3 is CATSDRSNQPQHF. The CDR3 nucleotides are TGTGCCACCAGCGACAGAAGCAATCAGCCCCAGCATTTT.